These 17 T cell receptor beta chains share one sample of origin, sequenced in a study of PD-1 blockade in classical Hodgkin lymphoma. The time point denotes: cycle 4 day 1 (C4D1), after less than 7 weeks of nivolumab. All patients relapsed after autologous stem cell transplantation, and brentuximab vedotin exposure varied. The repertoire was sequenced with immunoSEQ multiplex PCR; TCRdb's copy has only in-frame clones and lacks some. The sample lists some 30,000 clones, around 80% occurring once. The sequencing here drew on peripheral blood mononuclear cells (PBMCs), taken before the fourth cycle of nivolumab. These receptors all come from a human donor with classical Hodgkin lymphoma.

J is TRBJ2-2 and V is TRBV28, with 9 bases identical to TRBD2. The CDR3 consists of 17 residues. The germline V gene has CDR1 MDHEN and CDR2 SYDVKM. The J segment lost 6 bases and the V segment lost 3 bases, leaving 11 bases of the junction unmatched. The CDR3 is CASSLVTLAGFPGELFF. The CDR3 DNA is TGTGCCAGCAGTTTGGTTACCCTAGCGGGGTTCCCCGGGGAGCTGTTTTTT.

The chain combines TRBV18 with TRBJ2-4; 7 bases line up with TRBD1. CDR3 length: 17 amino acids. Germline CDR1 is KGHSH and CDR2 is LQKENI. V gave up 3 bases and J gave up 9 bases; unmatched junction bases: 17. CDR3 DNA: TGTGCCAGCTCACCGAAACCTTCCGAGACAGGGTCGAGCATTCAGTACTTC. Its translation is CASSPKPSETGSSIQYF.

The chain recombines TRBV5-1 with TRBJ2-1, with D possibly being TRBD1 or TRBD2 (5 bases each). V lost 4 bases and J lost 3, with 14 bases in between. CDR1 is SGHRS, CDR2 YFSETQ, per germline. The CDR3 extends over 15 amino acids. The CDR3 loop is CASSPGQGYYNEQFF. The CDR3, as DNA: TGCGCCAGCAGCCCGGGGCAGGGATACTACAATGAGCAGTTCTTC.

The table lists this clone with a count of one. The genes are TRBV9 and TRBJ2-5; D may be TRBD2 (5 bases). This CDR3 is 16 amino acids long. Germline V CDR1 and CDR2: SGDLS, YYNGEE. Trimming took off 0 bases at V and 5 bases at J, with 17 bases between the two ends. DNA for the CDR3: TGTGCCAGCAGCGTAGGTCTAACGGACTCCGGGGAGACCCAGTACTTC. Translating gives CASSVGLTDSGETQYF.

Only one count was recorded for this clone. The CDR3 DNA follows: TGTGCCAGCAGCACCCGCGGTCAGCCCCAGCATTTT. Protein product: CASSTRGQPQHF. This chain joins TRBV7-2 and TRBJ1-5; D not certain. Trimming removed 5 bases at V and 6 bases at J, with 8 bases between. Germline CDR1 is SGHTA and CDR2 is FQGNSA. The CDR3 runs 12 residues.

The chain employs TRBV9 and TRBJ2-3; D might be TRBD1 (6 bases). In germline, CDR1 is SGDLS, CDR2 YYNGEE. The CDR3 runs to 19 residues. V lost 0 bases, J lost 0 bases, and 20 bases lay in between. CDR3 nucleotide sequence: TGTGCCAGCAGCGTAGTAGCCGCCTGGGCAGGGGAGAGCACAGATACGCAGTATTTT. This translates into CASSVVAAWAGESTDTQYF. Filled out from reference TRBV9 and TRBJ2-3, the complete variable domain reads DSGVTQTPKHLITATGQRVTLRCSPRSGDLSVYWYQQSLDQGLQFLIQYYNGEERAKGNILERFSAQQFPDLHSELNLSSLELGDSALYFCASSVVAAWAGESTDTQYFGPGTRLTVL.

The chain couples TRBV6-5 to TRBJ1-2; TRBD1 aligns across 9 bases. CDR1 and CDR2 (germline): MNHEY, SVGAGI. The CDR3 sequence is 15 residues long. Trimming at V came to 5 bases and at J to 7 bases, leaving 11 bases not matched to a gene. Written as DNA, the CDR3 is TGTGCCAGCAGTCCCACTTTCACAGGGGGCGGTGGCTACACCTTC. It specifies CASSPTFTGGGGYTF.

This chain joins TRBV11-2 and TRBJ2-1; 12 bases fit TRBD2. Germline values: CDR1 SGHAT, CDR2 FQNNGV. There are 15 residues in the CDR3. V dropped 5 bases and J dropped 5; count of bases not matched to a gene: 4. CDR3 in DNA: TGTGCCAGCAGCGGCCTAGCGGGGGGGGACAATGAGCAGTTCTTC. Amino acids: CASSGLAGGDNEQFF. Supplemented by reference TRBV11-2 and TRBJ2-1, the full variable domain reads EAGVAQSPRYKIIEKRQSVAFWCNPISGHATLYWYQQILGQGPKLLIQFQNNGVVDDSQLPKDRFSAERLKGVDSTLKIQPAKLEDSAVYLCASSGLAGGDNEQFFGPGTRLTVL.

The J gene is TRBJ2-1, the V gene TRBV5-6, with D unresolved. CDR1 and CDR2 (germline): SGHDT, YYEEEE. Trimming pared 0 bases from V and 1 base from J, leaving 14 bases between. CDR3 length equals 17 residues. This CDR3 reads CASSLEQILLSYNEQFF. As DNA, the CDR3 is TGTGCCAGCAGCTTGGAGCAGATACTGCTATCCTACAATGAGCAGTTCTTC.

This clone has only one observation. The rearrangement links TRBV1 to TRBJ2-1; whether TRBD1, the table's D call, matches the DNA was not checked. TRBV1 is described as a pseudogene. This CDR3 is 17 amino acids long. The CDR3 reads CTSSRPNSGQEYNEQFF. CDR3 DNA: TGCACCAGCAGCAGACCGAATAGCGGACAGGAATACAATGAGCAGTTCTTC.

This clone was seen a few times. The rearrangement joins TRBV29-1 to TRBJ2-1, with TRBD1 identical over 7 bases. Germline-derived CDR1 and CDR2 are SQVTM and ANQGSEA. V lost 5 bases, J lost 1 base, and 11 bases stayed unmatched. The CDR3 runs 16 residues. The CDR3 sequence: CSVLGLPGQSYNEQFF. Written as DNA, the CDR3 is TGCAGCGTTCTGGGTTTGCCGGGACAGTCCTACAATGAGCAGTTCTTC.

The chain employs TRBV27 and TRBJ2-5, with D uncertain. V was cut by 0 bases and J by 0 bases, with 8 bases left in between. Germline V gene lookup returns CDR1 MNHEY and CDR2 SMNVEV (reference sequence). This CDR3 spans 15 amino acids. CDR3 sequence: CASSLSKWNQETQYF. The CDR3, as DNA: TGTGCCAGCAGTTTATCGAAGTGGAACCAAGAGACCCAGTACTTC.

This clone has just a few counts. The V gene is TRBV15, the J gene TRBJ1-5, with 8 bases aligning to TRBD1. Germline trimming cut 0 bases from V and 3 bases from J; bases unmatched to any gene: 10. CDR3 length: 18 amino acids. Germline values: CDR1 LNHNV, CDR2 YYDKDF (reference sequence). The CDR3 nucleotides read TGTGCCACCAGCAGAGACCATCCTGGGACAGGACCCAATCAGCCCCAGCATTTT. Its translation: CATSRDHPGTGPNQPQHF.

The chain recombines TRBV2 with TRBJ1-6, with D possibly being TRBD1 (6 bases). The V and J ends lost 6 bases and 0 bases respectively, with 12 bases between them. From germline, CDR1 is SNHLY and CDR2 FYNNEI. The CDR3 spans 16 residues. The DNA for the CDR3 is TGTGCCAGCAGGGACAGCTACAGCTCCTATAATTCACCCCTCCACTTT. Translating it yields CASRDSYSSYNSPLHF.

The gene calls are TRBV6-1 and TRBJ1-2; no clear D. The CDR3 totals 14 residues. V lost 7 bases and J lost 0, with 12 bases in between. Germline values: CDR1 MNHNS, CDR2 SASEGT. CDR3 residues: CASTQPVTNYGYTF. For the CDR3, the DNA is TGTGCCAGCACTCAGCCTGTCACTAACTATGGCTACACCTTC.

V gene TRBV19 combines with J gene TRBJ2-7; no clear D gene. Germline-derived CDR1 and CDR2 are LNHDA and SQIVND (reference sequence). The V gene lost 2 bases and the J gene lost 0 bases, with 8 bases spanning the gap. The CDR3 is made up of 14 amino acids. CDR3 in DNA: TGTGCCAGTAGTATAAGCAGAACCTCCTACGAGCAGTACTTC. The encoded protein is CASSISRTSYEQYF.

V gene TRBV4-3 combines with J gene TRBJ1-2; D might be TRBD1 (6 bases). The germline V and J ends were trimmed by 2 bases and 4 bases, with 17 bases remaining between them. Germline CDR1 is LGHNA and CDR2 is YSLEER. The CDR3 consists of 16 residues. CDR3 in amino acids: CASSQLIETGRYGYTF. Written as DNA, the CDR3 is TGCGCCAGCAGCCAACTAATTGAGACAGGACGCTATGGCTACACCTTC.